This T cell receptor (beta chain) appears in the sequencing data of a study of blood T cell repertoires in COVID-19. Study-wide background: There were acute and convalescent COVID-19 samples, and they came from the United States, Italy and Spain. Sources were T cells, B-cell-depleted T cells, or PBMCs; the material itself was cDNA or gDNA.

The CDR3 runs to 14 residues. Per the germline V gene, CDR1 is MDHEN and CDR2 is SYDVKM. V was trimmed by 3 bases and J by 5 bases, leaving 11 bases between them. Per the authors' pipeline: Reference gene primer amplification gave estimated nucleated cell counts. The method was immunoSEQ multiplex PCR; TCRdb's version includes in-frame clones alone and lacks a portion of them. V and J calls and clone size are those listed in that table; D and trimming were worked out from the DNA. The table lists about 9,000 clones, around four fifths of them singletons. The J gene is TRBJ1-5, the V gene TRBV28; D is undetermined. This TCR was recovered from a human donor in a cohort sampled during active COVID-19. Sequenced sample: peripheral blood. CDR3 in amino acids: CASSFEELYQPQHF. The DNA for the CDR3 is TGTGCCAGCAGTTTTGAGGAGCTATATCAGCCCCAGCATTTT.